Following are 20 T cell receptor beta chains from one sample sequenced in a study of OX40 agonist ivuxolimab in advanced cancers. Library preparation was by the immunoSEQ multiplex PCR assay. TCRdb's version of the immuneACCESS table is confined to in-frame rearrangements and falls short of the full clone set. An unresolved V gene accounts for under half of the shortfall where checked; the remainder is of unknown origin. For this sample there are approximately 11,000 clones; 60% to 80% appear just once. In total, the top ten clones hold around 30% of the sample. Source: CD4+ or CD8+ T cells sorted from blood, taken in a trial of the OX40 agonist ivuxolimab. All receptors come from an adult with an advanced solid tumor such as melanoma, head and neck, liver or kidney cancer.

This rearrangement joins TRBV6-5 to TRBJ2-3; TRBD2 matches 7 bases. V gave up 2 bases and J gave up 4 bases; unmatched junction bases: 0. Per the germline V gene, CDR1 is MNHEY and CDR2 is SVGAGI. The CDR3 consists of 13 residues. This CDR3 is CASSYRGADTQYF. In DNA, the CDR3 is TGTGCCAGCAGTTACCGGGGGGCAGATACGCAGTATTTT.

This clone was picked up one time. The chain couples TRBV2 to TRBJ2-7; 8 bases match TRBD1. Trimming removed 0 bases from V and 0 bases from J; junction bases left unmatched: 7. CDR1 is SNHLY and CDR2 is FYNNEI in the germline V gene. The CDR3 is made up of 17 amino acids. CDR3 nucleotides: TGTGCCAGCAGTGAAGCGCCGGGACAGGTTAGCTCCTACGAGCAGTACTTC. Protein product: CASSEAPGQVSSYEQYF.

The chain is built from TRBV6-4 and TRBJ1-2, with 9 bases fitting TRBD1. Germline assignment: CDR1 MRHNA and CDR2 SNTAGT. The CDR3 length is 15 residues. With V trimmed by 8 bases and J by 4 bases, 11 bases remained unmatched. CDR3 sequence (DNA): TGTGCCAGCGATATTAACAGGGGGCTGATCTATGGCTACACCTTC. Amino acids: CASDINRGLIYGYTF.

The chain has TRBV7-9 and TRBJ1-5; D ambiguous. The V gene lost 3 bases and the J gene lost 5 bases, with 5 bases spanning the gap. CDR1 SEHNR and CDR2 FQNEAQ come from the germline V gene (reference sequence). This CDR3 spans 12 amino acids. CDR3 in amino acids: CASSFGDQPQHF. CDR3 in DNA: TGTGCCAGCAGCTTCGGCGATCAGCCCCAGCATTTT.

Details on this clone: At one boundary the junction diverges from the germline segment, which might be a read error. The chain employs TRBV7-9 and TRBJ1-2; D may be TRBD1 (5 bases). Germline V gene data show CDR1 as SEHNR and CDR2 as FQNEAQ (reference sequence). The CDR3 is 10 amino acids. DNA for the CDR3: TGTGCCAGCAGCTTTGAGAACACAGGTTTC. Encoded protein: CASSFENTGF.

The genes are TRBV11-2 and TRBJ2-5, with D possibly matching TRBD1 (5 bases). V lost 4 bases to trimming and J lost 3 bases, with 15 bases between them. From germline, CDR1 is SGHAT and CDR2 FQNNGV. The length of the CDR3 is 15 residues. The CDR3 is CASSSTAFREETQYF. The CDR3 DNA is TGTGCCAGCAGCTCGACAGCGTTTCGGGAAGAGACCCAGTACTTC.

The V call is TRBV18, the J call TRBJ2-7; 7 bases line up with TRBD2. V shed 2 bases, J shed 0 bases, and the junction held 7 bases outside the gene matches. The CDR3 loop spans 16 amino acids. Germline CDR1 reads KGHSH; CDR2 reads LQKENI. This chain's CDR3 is CASSPDLAESSYEQYF. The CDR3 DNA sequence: TGTGCCAGCTCACCAGACCTAGCGGAGAGCTCCTACGAGCAGTACTTC. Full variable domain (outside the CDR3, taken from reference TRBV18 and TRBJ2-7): NAGVMQNPRHLVRRRGQEARLRCSPMKGHSHVYWYRQLPEEGLKFMVYLQKENIIDESGMPKERFSAEFPKEGPSILRIQQVVRGDSAAYFCASSPDLAESSYEQYFGPGTRLTVT.

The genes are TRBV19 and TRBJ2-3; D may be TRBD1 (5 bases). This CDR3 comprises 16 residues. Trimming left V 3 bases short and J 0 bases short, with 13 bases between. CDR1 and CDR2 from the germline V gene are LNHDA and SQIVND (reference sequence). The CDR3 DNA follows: TGTGCCAGTAGTATCCTCCAGGGTTATAGCACAGATACGCAGTATTTT. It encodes CASSILQGYSTDTQYF.

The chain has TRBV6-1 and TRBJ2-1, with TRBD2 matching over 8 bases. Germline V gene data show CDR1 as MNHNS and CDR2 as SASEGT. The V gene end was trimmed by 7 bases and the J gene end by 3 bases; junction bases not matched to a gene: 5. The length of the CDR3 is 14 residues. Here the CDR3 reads CASTGTSFYNEQFF. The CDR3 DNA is TGTGCCAGCACTGGGACTAGTTTCTACAATGAGCAGTTCTTC.

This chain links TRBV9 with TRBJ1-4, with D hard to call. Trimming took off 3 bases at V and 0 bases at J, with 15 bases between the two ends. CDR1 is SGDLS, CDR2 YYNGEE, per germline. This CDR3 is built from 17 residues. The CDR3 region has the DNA TGTGCCAGCAGCGACGAGCCCATGACCGCAACTAATGAAAAACTGTTTTTT. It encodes CASSDEPMTATNEKLFF.

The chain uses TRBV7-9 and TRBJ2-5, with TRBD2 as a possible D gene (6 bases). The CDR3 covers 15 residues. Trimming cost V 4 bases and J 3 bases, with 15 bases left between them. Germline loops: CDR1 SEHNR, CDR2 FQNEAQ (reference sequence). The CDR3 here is CASSSPRGLKETQYF. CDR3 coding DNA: TGTGCCAGCAGCTCCCCTAGGGGACTCAAAGAGACCCAGTACTTC.

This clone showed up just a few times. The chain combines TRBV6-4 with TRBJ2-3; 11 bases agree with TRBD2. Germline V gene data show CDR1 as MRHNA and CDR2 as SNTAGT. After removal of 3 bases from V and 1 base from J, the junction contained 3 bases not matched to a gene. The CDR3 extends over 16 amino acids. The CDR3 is CASSEGTSGGTDTQYF. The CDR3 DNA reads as TGTGCCAGCAGTGAGGGGACTAGCGGCGGCACAGATACGCAGTATTTT.

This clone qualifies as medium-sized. In nucleotides, the CDR3 is TGCGCCAGCAGTCAATCCAGACAGAAGGTTTCTAGGGCTTACTTC. Translation: CASSQSRQKVSRAYF. This chain uses TRBV23-1 with TRBJ2-7; tentative D call: TRBD1 (5 bases). TRBV23-1 has ORF status, its function being uncertain. CDR3 length: 15 residues. Trimming cost V 0 bases and J 13 bases, with 22 bases left between them.

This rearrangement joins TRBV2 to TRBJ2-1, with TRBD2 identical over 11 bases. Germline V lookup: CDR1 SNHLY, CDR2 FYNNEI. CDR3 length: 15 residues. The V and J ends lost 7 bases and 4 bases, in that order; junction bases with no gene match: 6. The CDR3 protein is CASILAGEGYNEQFF. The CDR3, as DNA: TGTGCCAGCATACTAGCGGGGGAGGGGTACAATGAGCAGTTCTTC.

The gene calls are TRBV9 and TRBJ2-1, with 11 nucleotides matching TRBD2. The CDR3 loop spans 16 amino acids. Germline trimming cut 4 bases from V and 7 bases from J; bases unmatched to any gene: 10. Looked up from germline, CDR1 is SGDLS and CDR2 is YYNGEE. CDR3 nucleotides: TGTGCCAGCAGCCGCCAACTAGCGGGAGTTCGGAATGAGCAGTTCTTC. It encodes CASSRQLAGVRNEQFF. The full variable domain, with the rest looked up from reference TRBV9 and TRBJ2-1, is DSGVTQTPKHLITATGQRVTLRCSPRSGDLSVYWYQQSLDQGLQFLIQYYNGEERAKGNILERFSAQQFPDLHSELNLSSLELGDSALYFCASSRQLAGVRNEQFFGPGTRLTVL.

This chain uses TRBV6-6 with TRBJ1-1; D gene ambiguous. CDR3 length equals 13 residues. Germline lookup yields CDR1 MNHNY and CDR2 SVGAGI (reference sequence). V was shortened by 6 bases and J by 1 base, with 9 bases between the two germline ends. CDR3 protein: CASRRVWNTEAFF. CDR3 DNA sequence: TGTGCCAGCAGAAGGGTGTGGAACACTGAAGCTTTCTTT.

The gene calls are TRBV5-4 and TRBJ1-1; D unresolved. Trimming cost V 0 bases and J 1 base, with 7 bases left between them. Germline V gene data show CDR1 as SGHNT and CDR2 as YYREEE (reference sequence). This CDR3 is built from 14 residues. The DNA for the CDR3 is TGTGCCAGCAGCTTGGGGCAACAGAACACTGAAGCTTTCTTT. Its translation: CASSLGQQNTEAFF. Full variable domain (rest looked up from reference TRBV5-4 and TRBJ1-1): ETGVTQSPTHLIKTRGQQVTLRCSSQSGHNTVSWYQQALGQGPQFIFQYYREEENGRGNFPPRFSGLQFPNYSSELNVNALELDDSALYLCASSLGQQNTEAFFGQGTRLTVV.

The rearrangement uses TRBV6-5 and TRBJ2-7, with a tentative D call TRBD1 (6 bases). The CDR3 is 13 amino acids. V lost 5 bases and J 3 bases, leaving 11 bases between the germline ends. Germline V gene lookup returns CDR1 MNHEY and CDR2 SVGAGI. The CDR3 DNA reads TGTGCCAGCAGTCCCACAGGGTTCTACGAGCAGTACTTC. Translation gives CASSPTGFYEQYF.

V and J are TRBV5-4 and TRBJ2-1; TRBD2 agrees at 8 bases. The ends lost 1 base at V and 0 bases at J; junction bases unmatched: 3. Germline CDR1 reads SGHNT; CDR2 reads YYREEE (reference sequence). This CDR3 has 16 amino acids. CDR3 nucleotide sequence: TGTGCCAGCAGCTTGCACCTAGCGGGCTCCTACAATGAGCAGTTCTTC. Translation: CASSLHLAGSYNEQFF.

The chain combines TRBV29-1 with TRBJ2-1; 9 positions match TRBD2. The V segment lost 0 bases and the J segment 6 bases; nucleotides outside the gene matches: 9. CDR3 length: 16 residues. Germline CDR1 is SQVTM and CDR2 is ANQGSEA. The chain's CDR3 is CSVEDSLAGFLNEQFF. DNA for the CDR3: TGCAGCGTTGAAGATAGTCTAGCGGGATTTCTCAATGAGCAGTTCTTC.